This passage covers 5 T cell receptor beta chains from one sample sequenced in a study of T cell responses to AZD1222 COVID-19 vaccine. Only in-frame clones appear in the TCRdb table, and some are missing; sequencing was by immunoSEQ multiplex PCR. The sample lists tens of thousands of clones; around 90% were seen once. This sample comprised peripheral blood, obtained 28 days after the second AZD1222 dose. The receptor set was obtained from an adult who received the AZD1222 COVID-19 vaccine.

The chain carries TRBV5-1 and TRBJ1-2; 7 nucleotides align to TRBD1. The V gene end was trimmed by 4 bases and the J gene end by 8 bases; junction bases not matched to a gene: 8. Germline V gene data show CDR1 as SGHRS and CDR2 as YFSETQ. CDR3 size: 13 residues. Here the CDR3 reads CASSPTTGYGYTF. CDR3 coding DNA: TGCGCCAGCAGCCCGACGACAGGGTACGGCTACACCTTC.

The V and J genes are TRBV4-1 and TRBJ1-5; D not certain. Germline CDR1 and CDR2: MGHRA and YSYEKL. The CDR3 runs to 16 residues. Trimming shortened V by 0 bases and J by 3 bases, and 12 bases separated the two germline ends. DNA for the CDR3: TGCGCCAGCAGCCAAGATCGTACGGCCTTCAATCAGCCCCAGCATTTT. This translates into CASSQDRTAFNQPQHF.

The chain uses TRBV20-1 and TRBJ1-1, with D unresolved. CDR1 is DFQATT and CDR2 is SNEGSKA in the germline V gene (reference sequence). V was cut by 3 bases and J by 0 bases, with 11 bases left in between. The CDR3 extends over 14 amino acids. Here the CDR3 reads CSASRAAMNTEAFF. DNA of the CDR3: TGCAGTGCTAGTAGGGCTGCGATGAACACTGAAGCTTTCTTT.

This clone was picked up one time. This chain connects TRBV9 to TRBJ2-3; possibly TRBD1 for D (6 bases). The CDR3 is 16 amino acids. Trimming removed 3 bases from V and 0 bases from J, with 14 bases in between. CDR1 is SGDLS and CDR2 is YYNGEE in the germline V gene. This CDR3 reads CASSGWTGHSTDTQYF. The CDR3 DNA reads as TGTGCCAGCAGCGGCTGGACGGGACATAGCACAGATACGCAGTATTTT.

The rearrangement links TRBV7-6 to TRBJ2-7; TRBD2 matches 7 bases. This CDR3 has 15 amino acids. CDR1 and CDR2 (germline): SGHVS, FNYEAQ. Unmatched junction bases numbered 4, after V lost 0 bases and J lost 2 bases. DNA for the CDR3: TGTGCCAGCAGCTTAGCGGGGGGAGGGGCCTACGAGCAGTACTTC. This codes for CASSLAGGGAYEQYF. Complete variable domain (other parts from reference TRBV7-6 and TRBJ2-7): GAGVSQSPRYKVTKRGQDVALRCDPISGHVSLYWYRQALGQGPEFLTYFNYEAQQDKSGLPNDRFSAERPEGSISTLTIQRTEQRDSAMYRCASSLAGGGAYEQYFGPGTRLTVT.